One sample yielded the 18 T cell receptor beta chains listed below, sequenced in a study of neurological immune-mediated disorders. TCRdb called the 5' RACE reads again in MiXCR, with one record for every CDR3 protein. Of 26,000 or so distinct CDR3 sequences in the sample, 20% to 25% are singletons; the top ten hold 16%. Source material: PBMCs. All receptors come from a woman aged 55-70 years in good health.

This clonotype was counted ten times or more. The V gene is TRBV6-6, the J gene TRBJ2-7; no clear D gene. Deletions cut 0 bases from V and 4 bases from J, with 4 bases between. This CDR3 contains 12 residues. Per germline, CDR1 MNHNY and CDR2 SVGAGI (reference sequence). The CDR3 DNA follows: TGTGCCAGCAGTTACTCGTGGTACGAGCAGTACTTC. This gives the protein CASSYSWYEQYF.

V is TRBV19 and J is TRBJ1-2, with unresolved D. Germline CDR1 is LNHDA and CDR2 is SQIVND (reference sequence). V dropped 8 bases and J dropped 6 bases, with 10 bases sitting between them. The CDR3 is 11 residues long. CDR3 sequence reads: CASSPTHGYTF. The DNA for the CDR3 is TGTGCCAGTTCGCCAACTCATGGCTACACCTTC.

This clonotype has a count of ten or more. This rearrangement joins TRBV6-5 to TRBJ1-2, with a tentative D call TRBD1 (6 bases). The germline V gene encodes CDR1 MNHEY and CDR2 SVGAGI. The V and J ends lost 5 bases and 4 bases respectively, with 11 bases between them. The CDR3 loop spans 13 amino acids. The CDR3 nucleotides are TGTGCCAGCAGTGCGAGGGGGGGCTATGGCTACACCTTC. This sequence encodes CASSARGGYGYTF.

This clonotype appeared a few times. The chain combines TRBV5-1 with TRBJ2-7, with D perhaps TRBD1 (5 bases). The CDR3 sequence is 12 residues long. Germline assignment: CDR1 SGHRS and CDR2 YFSETQ. V lost 3 bases and J 7 bases, leaving 11 bases between the germline ends. The CDR3 DNA reads as TGCGCCAGCAGCTCCCAGGGTATGGAGCAGTACTTC. Translated: CASSSQGMEQYF.

The chain couples TRBV27 to TRBJ2-5, with D possibly TRBD2 on 6 matching bases. This CDR3 has 14 amino acids. V was pared by 3 bases and J by 1 base, with 9 bases between. CDR1 and CDR2 from the germline V gene are MNHEY and SMNVEV (reference sequence). The DNA for the CDR3 is TGTGCCAGCAGTTTTGCGGGGTTCCAAGAGACCCAGTACTTC. Its protein is CASSFAGFQETQYF.

The rearrangement joins TRBV30 to TRBJ1-2; D not certain. This CDR3 is built from 11 residues. Germline V gene sequence: CDR1 GTSNPN, CDR2 SVGIG (reference sequence). V was pared by 2 bases and J by 8 bases, with 9 bases between. CDR3 DNA sequence: TGTGCCTGGAGTAGGGCATGGGGCTACACCTTC. Translation: CAWSRAWGYTF.

This clonotype was counted many times. The chain carries TRBV10-3 and TRBJ1-4; no definite D call. Looked up from germline, CDR1 is ENHRY and CDR2 is SYGVKD. The CDR3 has 12 residues. Trimming stripped 8 bases from V and 7 bases from J, with 11 bases between. CDR3 region: CAILGPGEKLFF. In nucleotides, the CDR3 is TGTGCCATCCTAGGACCGGGTGAAAAACTGTTTTTT.

The chain links TRBV4-3 to TRBJ1-1; perhaps TRBD1 as D (6 bases). The CDR3 loop spans 16 amino acids. Germline V CDR1 and CDR2: LGHNA, YSLEER. V shed 0 bases and J shed 0 bases, with 11 bases lying between them. CDR3 loop: CASSQEGQILNTEAFF. CDR3 DNA sequence: TGCGCCAGCAGCCAAGAAGGACAGATACTGAACACTGAAGCTTTCTTT.

This clonotype was counted at least ten times. The rearrangement links TRBV7-3 to TRBJ2-3, with a tentative D call TRBD2 (6 bases). With 1 base removed from V and 2 bases from J, the gap between germline ends came to 7 bases. The CDR3 is 14 residues long. CDR1 is SGHTA, CDR2 FQGTGA, per germline. The CDR3 DNA is TGTGCCAGCAGCTTAAAGGGACTCACAGATACGCAGTATTTT. This translates into CASSLKGLTDTQYF.

This clonotype was seen many times. V is TRBV10-3 and J is TRBJ2-2, with D perhaps TRBD1 (6 bases). Germline V CDR1 and CDR2: ENHRY, SYGVKD. Trimming took 4 bases from V and 2 from J, leaving 14 bases between them. The CDR3 has 16 amino acids. The CDR3 loop is CAISAKGTQNTGELFF. Here the CDR3 DNA reads TGTGCCATCAGTGCCAAGGGGACACAAAACACCGGGGAGCTGTTTTTT.

This clonotype was detected many times. This sequence joins TRBV5-1 and TRBJ2-7, with TRBD2 matching over 13 bases. V was pared by 3 bases and J by 7 bases, with 10 bases of the junction left unmatched. Germline V lookup: CDR1 SGHRS, CDR2 YFSETQ. This CDR3 region has 16 residues. CDR3 amino acids: CASSYAGLAGAREQYF. Here the CDR3 DNA reads TGCGCCAGCAGCTACGCAGGACTAGCGGGAGCGAGAGAGCAGTACTTC.

The chain carries TRBV11-3 and TRBJ2-5; TRBD1 might be the D (7 bases). Deletions cut 6 bases from V and 5 bases from J, with 13 bases between. This CDR3 has 13 amino acids. Germline CDR1 and CDR2: SGHNT and YENEEA. CDR3 in DNA: TGTGCCAGCAGTCGGGACAGCGGGGAGACCCAGTACTTC. This translates into CASSRDSGETQYF. Full variable domain (outside the CDR3, taken from reference TRBV11-3 and TRBJ2-5): EAGVVQSPRYKIIEKKQPVAFWCNPISGHNTLYWYLQNLGQGPELLIRYENEEAVDDSQLPKDRFSAERLKGVDSTLKIQPAELGDSAVYLCASSRDSGETQYFGPGTRLLVL.

The chain is built from TRBV29-1 and TRBJ1-6; D is undetermined. CDR1 SQVTM and CDR2 ANQGSEA come from the germline V gene. V was clipped by 4 bases and J by 6 bases, with 10 bases between them. The CDR3 spans 13 residues. The CDR3 bases are TGCAGCGTTGGGCAGAGCAGTAATTCACCCCTCCACTTT. Translating it yields CSVGQSSNSPLHF.

This clonotype came up many times. The chain uses TRBV20-1 and TRBJ2-7; D gene unclear. The germline V gene has CDR1 DFQATT and CDR2 SNEGSKA (reference sequence). This CDR3 is built from 14 residues. The V gene lost 6 bases and the J gene lost 0 bases, with 15 bases spanning the gap. The DNA of the CDR3 is TGCAGTGCCACCCAGGCCGCCAGCTCCTACGAGCAGTACTTC. Its protein is CSATQAASSYEQYF.

Ten or more counts support this clonotype. This sequence joins TRBV29-1 and TRBJ1-2; D ambiguous. The length of the CDR3 is 12 residues. The ends were cut back, 7 bases at V and 2 bases at J, with 11 bases in the middle. Looked up from germline, CDR1 is SQVTM and CDR2 is ANQGSEA. The CDR3 DNA reads TGCAGCGCGCAGGACCCCAACTATGGCTACACCTTC. Its protein is CSAQDPNYGYTF.

This clonotype was seen many times. The gene calls are TRBV5-1 and TRBJ2-3; D perhaps matches TRBD2 (6 bases). With 4 bases removed from V and 1 base from J, the gap between germline ends came to 16 bases. The CDR3 length is 16 residues. CDR1 and CDR2 from the germline V gene are SGHRS and YFSETQ. CDR3 residues: CASSLQPGGGTDTQYF. The CDR3 DNA reads as TGCGCCAGCAGCCTTCAGCCTGGCGGGGGCACAGATACGCAGTATTTT. Full variable domain (remainder filled in from reference TRBV5-1 and TRBJ2-3): KAGVTQTPRYLIKTRGQQVTLSCSPISGHRSVSWYQQTPGQGLQFLFEYFSETQRNKGNFPGRFSGRQFSNSRSEMNVSTLELGDSALYLCASSLQPGGGTDTQYFGPGTRLTVL.

This clonotype was counted at least ten times. This chain uses TRBV9 with TRBJ2-7; D perhaps matches TRBD1 (6 bases). V shed 3 bases and J shed 4 bases, with 14 bases lying between them. Germline V CDR1 and CDR2: SGDLS, YYNGEE. There are 14 residues in the CDR3. Here the CDR3 reads CASSESDSPYEQYF. In nucleotides, the CDR3 is TGTGCCAGCAGCGAGTCGGACAGCCCTTACGAGCAGTACTTC.

This clonotype occurred many times. The gene calls are TRBV5-1 and TRBJ2-1; 10 bases align to TRBD1. CDR1 and CDR2 from the germline V gene are SGHRS and YFSETQ. The ends lost 4 bases at V and 6 bases at J; junction bases unmatched: 22. This CDR3 contains 20 residues. The CDR3 bases are TGCGCCAGCAGCCGGTACACCGGGACAGGGGATTGGGTTCGCGCCAATGAGCAGTTCTTC. The encoded protein is CASSRYTGTGDWVRANEQFF.